This record concerns one T cell receptor (beta chain) sequence. Its antigen is as yet unknown. The same CDR3 is also encoded by other DNA sequences in this sample. V was trimmed by 0 bases and J by 3 bases, leaving 9 bases between them. CDR1 is SGHRS, CDR2 YFSETQ, per germline. CDR3 length: 14 amino acids. This record belongs to a study of shared clonotypes between healthy human individuals. Study-wide points: A reduction in generation probabilities was seen for non-shared clonotypes relative to those shared by all four donors. In four donors, around 5.5% of naive CD4 clonotypes appeared in common.

Profiled with immunoSEQ multiplex PCR; TCRdb holds only in-frame clones, not every one. The sample contains approximately 2.1 million clones, about 92% of which appear only once. The source of this sequence is a man in his late teens or twenties in good health. Some clones in this sample may be carry-over from other donors' samples. The V call is TRBV5-1, the J call TRBJ1-2; weak D call: TRBD1 (6 bases). The sample taken for sequencing was naive CD4+ T cells from PBMCs. Subset denoted: CD45RA+ positively selected. CDR3: CASSLVPGDYGYTF. The CDR3 nucleotides are TGCGCCAGCAGCTTGGTCCCAGGGGACTATGGCTACACCTTC.